The 6 T cell receptor beta chains given below trace back to one sample, sequenced in a study of blood T cells in healthy people across ages. It was with a sample-barcoded 5' primer and a J-beta primer mix that a second PCR of about 6 to 11 cycles was run. TCRdb itself ran the 5' RACE reads through MiXCR, one entry per CDR3 protein. The table lists more than 800,000 distinct CDR3 sequences, under 30% of them singletons. The sequenced sample consisted of blood. The receptors originated from a woman of 80 years or more in good health.

About this clonotype itself: A single base separates this from a much larger clone, so it may be a read error. This chain joins TRBV6-6 and TRBJ1-2; unclear D gene. CDR1 MNHNY and CDR2 SVGAGI come from the germline V gene (reference sequence). This CDR3 region has 16 residues. The CDR3 sequence is CASLPGPELENYCYTF. CDR3 in DNA: TGTGCCAGCCTCCCCGGGCCCGAGCTGGAGAACTATTGCTACACCTTC.

This clonotype was seen only once. Just one base apart from a much larger clone, this may be a read error. The rearrangement uses TRBV3-1 and TRBJ2-1; either TRBD1 or TRBD2 may supply D (5 bases each). CDR1 is LGHDT, CDR2 YNNKEL, per germline (reference sequence). The CDR3 consists of 11 residues. CDR3 sequence: CAGSTGHEQFF. The CDR3 coding sequence is TGTGCCGGCAGCACGGGGCATGAGCAGTTCTTC.

This chain uses TRBV5-6 with TRBJ2-1; 13 bases align to TRBD2. The CDR3 runs 16 residues. V trimming: 3 bases; J trimming: 8 bases; junction bases outside the gene matches: 8. CDR1 and CDR2 (germline): SGHDT, YYEEEE. CDR3 residues: CASSYRTSGRTHEQFF. CDR3 nucleotide sequence: TGTGCCAGCAGCTATCGGACTAGCGGGAGAACCCATGAGCAGTTCTTC.

This clonotype was seen repeatedly, ten times or more. The chain links TRBV7-2 to TRBJ2-3, with 11 bases fitting TRBD2. J gave up 5 bases and V 5 bases, and 9 bases lay outside the gene matches. The CDR3 runs 16 residues. Germline CDR1 SGHTA, CDR2 FQGNSA. This chain's CDR3 is CASSLGLAGGLDTQYF. The CDR3 nucleotides read TGTGCCAGCAGCCTCGGCCTAGCGGGGGGATTAGATACGCAGTATTTT.

About this clonotype itself: Since a much larger clone is just one base distant, this may be a read error. V is TRBV27 and J is TRBJ1-2; TRBD1 is a possible D gene (5 bases). Germline V lookup: CDR1 MNHEY, CDR2 SMNVEV (reference sequence). The CDR3 sequence is 15 residues long. Deletions cut 5 bases from V and 4 bases from J, with 17 bases between. Written as DNA, the CDR3 is TGTGCCAGCAGTACCATAAGACAGTCTAGCTATGGCTACACCTTC. Encoded protein: CASSTIRQSSYGYTF.

This clonotype was counted many times. The chain joins TRBV12-3 or TRBV12-4 to TRBJ2-1; possibly TRBD2 for D (6 bases). V lost 5 bases, J lost 5 bases, and 16 bases lay in between. The CDR3 is made up of 15 amino acids. The CDR3 spells CASSLGTLGNNEQFF. The DNA of the CDR3 is TGTGCCAGCAGTCTAGGGACTCTCGGCAACAATGAGCAGTTCTTC.